A single sample is the source of the 28 T cell receptor beta chains below, sequenced in a study of T cell responses to AZD1222 COVID-19 vaccine. TCRdb keeps only in-frame clones here, not all; method: immunoSEQ multiplex PCR. The profile shows around 95,000 clones, around 89% of them singletons. The sample here was peripheral blood, taken on day 0 of AZD1222 vaccination. The receptor source for this set is an adult in good health.

The genes are TRBV7-9 and TRBJ2-1, with D maybe TRBD1 (6 bases). Germline V gene data show CDR1 as SEHNR and CDR2 as FQNEAQ (reference sequence). The CDR3 covers 16 residues. Deletions cut 5 bases from V and 4 bases from J, with 18 bases between. Here the CDR3 reads CASSAGAPGTYNEQFF. The CDR3 DNA reads TGTGCCAGCAGCGCAGGGGCCCCGGGGACGTACAATGAGCAGTTCTTC.

The V call is TRBV5-1, the J call TRBJ2-3, with D uncertain. With 3 bases removed from V and 0 bases from J, the gap between germline ends came to 8 bases. Germline CDR1 and CDR2: SGHRS and YFSETQ. The CDR3 is made up of 14 amino acids. The CDR3 bases are TGCGCCAGCAGCTCGAACCCTAGCACAGATACGCAGTATTTT. Protein product: CASSSNPSTDTQYF.

V gene TRBV9 combines with J gene TRBJ2-7; D gene unclear. The germline V gene encodes CDR1 SGDLS and CDR2 YYNGEE. The CDR3 contains 14 residues. V lost 0 bases and J 2 bases, leaving 9 bases between the germline ends. CDR3 in DNA: TGTGCCAGCAGCGTAGACCCGGTACCCTACGAGCAGTACTTC. Amino acid sequence: CASSVDPVPYEQYF.

The chain has TRBV7-9 and TRBJ2-7, with D perhaps TRBD1 (6 bases). Trimming pared 1 base from V and 0 bases from J, leaving 16 bases between. CDR3 length: 17 amino acids. Germline lookup yields CDR1 SEHNR and CDR2 FQNEAQ (reference sequence). In DNA, the CDR3 is TGTGCCAGCAGCTTAGTCATAGGGCAGGGGAGCTCCTACGAGCAGTACTTC. Translating gives CASSLVIGQGSSYEQYF.

Only a few counts were recorded for this clone. The chain links TRBV29-1 to TRBJ2-3; D is unclear. The CDR3 extends over 13 amino acids. V dropped 4 bases and J dropped 0 bases, with 8 bases sitting between them. Germline CDR1 SQVTM, CDR2 ANQGSEA. CDR3 sequence: CSVVGLSTDTQYF. CDR3 bases: TGCAGCGTTGTTGGTCTTAGCACAGATACGCAGTATTTT.

The J gene is TRBJ2-7, the V gene TRBV5-1; no reliable D call. Trimming removed 0 bases at V and 2 bases at J, with 6 bases between. CDR1 is SGHRS, CDR2 YFSETQ, per germline. The CDR3 has 13 amino acids. The CDR3: CASSLVGTYEQYF. CDR3 bases: TGCGCCAGCAGCTTGGTGGGCACCTACGAGCAGTACTTC.

The rearrangement links TRBV6-1 to TRBJ1-5; D remains unclear. The germline CDR1 and CDR2 sequences are MNHNS and SASEGT. The CDR3 totals 14 residues. V was trimmed by 1 base and J by 6 bases, leaving 10 bases between them. CDR3 sequence reads: CASSEGVSGQPQHF. CDR3 sequence (DNA): TGTGCCAGCAGTGAAGGGGTCTCAGGTCAGCCCCAGCATTTT.

V and J are TRBV6-5 and TRBJ1-5; unclear D gene. Germline CDR1 is MNHEY and CDR2 is SVGAGI. V gave up 8 bases and J gave up 6 bases, with 14 bases separating them. The CDR3 loop spans 13 amino acids. The CDR3, as DNA: TGTGCCAGCGGGAATTCGGAGGTTCAGCCCCAGCATTTT. It yields the protein CASGNSEVQPQHF.

The chain has TRBV2 and TRBJ2-1; 9 bases match TRBD2. The CDR3 runs to 16 residues. The trim removed 4 bases at V and 4 bases at J, leaving 8 bases unmatched. Germline V CDR1 and CDR2: SNHLY, FYNNEI. CDR3 DNA sequence: TGTGCCAGCAGTGTCCCAGCGGGAGGCGGTTACAATGAGCAGTTCTTC. Encoded protein: CASSVPAGGGYNEQFF.

This clone is classed as medium-sized. Other DNA sequences within the sample encode an identical CDR3. The rearrangement links TRBV3-1 (or the pseudogene TRBV3-2) to TRBJ1-1; D not certain. CDR3 length: 15 residues. Germline CDR1 reads LGHDT; CDR2 reads YNNKEL (reference sequence). V lost 0 bases, J lost 0 bases, and 8 bases lay in between. This CDR3 is CASSQDWPLNTEAFF. The CDR3 nucleotides read TGTGCCAGCAGCCAAGATTGGCCCTTGAACACTGAAGCTTTCTTT.

In its sample, this clone was seen once. In DNA form, the CDR3 reads TGTGCCAGCAGCCAAGGACTTAGCGGGAGGGACGGGGAGCTGTTTTTT. The encoded protein is CASSQGLSGRDGELFF. The chain employs TRBV3-1 (or the pseudogene TRBV3-2) and TRBJ2-2, with 11 nucleotides matching TRBD2. Germline lookup yields CDR1 LGHDT and CDR2 YNNKEL (reference sequence). CDR3 size: 16 residues. V trimming: 1 base; J trimming: 7 bases; junction bases outside the gene matches: 5.

This chain connects TRBV18 to TRBJ1-4; no clear D. Germline CDR1 is KGHSH and CDR2 is LQKENI. V lost 4 bases to trimming and J lost 3 bases, with 6 bases between them. This CDR3 is 13 amino acids long. The DNA of the CDR3 is TGTGCCAGCTCACGGGCAGCTAATGAAAAACTGTTTTTT. It is translated as CASSRAANEKLFF.

CDR3 DNA: TGTGCCTGGAGGGACAGTGGGACCTACGAGCAGTACTTC. Its translation is CAWRDSGTYEQYF. The chain combines TRBV30 with TRBJ2-7; a weak D match, TRBD1 (6 bases). The ends were cut back, 3 bases at V and 2 bases at J, with 11 bases in the middle. The germline V gene has CDR1 GTSNPN and CDR2 SVGIG (reference sequence). The CDR3 is made up of 13 amino acids.

This chain connects TRBV13 to TRBJ1-1; D might be TRBD1 (6 bases). The V and J ends lost 5 bases and 0 bases respectively, with 16 bases between them. CDR3 size: 16 residues. Germline values: CDR1 PRHDT, CDR2 FYEKMQ (reference sequence). The CDR3 sequence: CASSMGLQGMNTEAFF. In DNA form, the CDR3 reads TGTGCCAGCAGCATGGGCCTTCAGGGGATGAACACTGAAGCTTTCTTT.

The chain is built from TRBV10-3 and TRBJ2-7; 8 bases align to TRBD2. The CDR3 is 15 residues long. Germline V gene lookup returns CDR1 ENHRY and CDR2 SYGVKD. J gave up 3 bases and V 3 bases, and 7 bases lay outside the gene matches. In DNA, the CDR3 is TGTGCCATCAGTGAAAGAAGCGGGAGTTACTACGAGCAGTACTTC. Protein sequence: CAISERSGSYYEQYF.

This clone has just a few counts. The rearrangement links TRBV24-1 to TRBJ2-1; 8 positions match TRBD1. The ends lost 3 bases at V and 3 bases at J; junction bases unmatched: 6. In germline, CDR1 is KGHDR, CDR2 SFDVKD. The CDR3 totals 16 residues. Here the CDR3 reads CATSDLDRGDYNEQFF. The CDR3, as DNA: TGTGCCACCAGTGATCTCGACAGGGGAGACTACAATGAGCAGTTCTTC.

The gene calls are TRBV5-4 and TRBJ2-1, with a weak D call TRBD1 (5 bases). CDR3 length: 14 residues. V dropped 2 bases and J dropped 3 bases, with 9 bases sitting between them. Germline V gives CDR1 SGHNT, CDR2 YYREEE (reference sequence). DNA of the CDR3: TGTGCCAGCAGCTTCCCCGACAGCTACAATGAGCAGTTCTTC. Its protein is CASSFPDSYNEQFF.

In the case of this clone: The same CDR3 also results from other DNA sequences found in this sample. This rearrangement joins TRBV12-3 or TRBV12-4 to TRBJ1-2, with TRBD1 identical over 8 bases. CDR3 length equals 13 residues. V lost 6 bases, J lost 3 bases, and 3 bases stayed unmatched. CDR3 region: CASSPTGDYGYTF. DNA for the CDR3: TGTGCCAGCAGCCCGACAGGGGACTATGGCTACACCTTC.

This chain links TRBV2 with TRBJ1-5, with D unresolved. V was cut by 5 bases and J by 8 bases, with 7 bases left in between. The CDR3 extends over 11 amino acids. Germline values: CDR1 SNHLY, CDR2 FYNNEI. The DNA for the CDR3 is TGTGCCAGCAGTTTTAAGGAGCCCCAGCATTTT. It specifies CASSFKEPQHF.

The chain recombines TRBV5-8 with TRBJ1-5, with D maybe TRBD1 (6 bases). The V and J ends lost 3 bases and 9 bases respectively, with 22 bases between them. Germline V gene sequence: CDR1 SGHTS, CDR2 YDEGEE. The CDR3 loop spans 16 amino acids. CDR3 coding DNA: TGTGCCAGCAGCTCGGGACATGCGGACGTTATTTGGCCCCAGCATTTT. Residues: CASSSGHADVIWPQHF.

The chain is built from TRBV7-2 and TRBJ1-1; no definite D call. CDR3 length equals 16 residues. Germline CDR1 and CDR2: SGHTA and FQGNSA. The V end lost 2 bases, the J end lost 3 bases, and 16 bases lay between the germline ends. This CDR3 reads CASSLWFGSLDTEAFF. CDR3 coding DNA: TGTGCCAGCAGCTTATGGTTCGGATCCCTTGACACTGAAGCTTTCTTT.

The chain recombines TRBV29-1 with TRBJ1-2; D gene uncertain. The CDR3 is 13 amino acids. Germline V gene lookup returns CDR1 SQVTM and CDR2 ANQGSEA. The V end lost 0 bases, the J end lost 1 base, and 6 bases lay between the germline ends. This chain's CDR3 is CSVEDRDNYGYTF. The CDR3 DNA is TGCAGCGTTGAAGACAGAGATAACTATGGCTACACCTTC.

J is TRBJ1-3 and V is TRBV30; TRBD1 is a possible D gene (5 bases). Deletions cut 3 bases from V and 2 bases from J, with 8 bases between. Per germline, CDR1 GTSNPN and CDR2 SVGIG (reference sequence). CDR3 length equals 13 residues. As DNA, the CDR3 is TGTGCCTGGAGGTTGGGGGCTGGAAACACCATATATTTT. Residues: CAWRLGAGNTIYF.

V usage is TRBV7-3 and J usage is TRBJ2-1, with D hard to call. V was cut by 4 bases and J by 4 bases, with 14 bases left in between. The CDR3 spans 15 residues. Germline CDR1 and CDR2: SGHTA and FQGTGA. The CDR3 here is CASSSERAGYNEQFF. DNA of the CDR3: TGTGCCAGCAGCTCAGAACGAGCCGGGTACAATGAGCAGTTCTTC.

The J gene is TRBJ1-1, the V gene TRBV19; tentative D call: TRBD1 (6 bases). This CDR3 has 15 amino acids. The germline CDR1 and CDR2 sequences are LNHDA and SQIVND (reference sequence). V lost 0 bases to trimming and J lost 0 bases, with 8 bases between them. CDR3: CASSIDGQLNTEAFF. CDR3 DNA: TGTGCCAGTAGTATAGACGGACAGCTGAACACTGAAGCTTTCTTT.

This clone was observed a single time. The chain recombines TRBV28 with TRBJ2-5; TRBD2 is a possible D gene (6 bases). Germline V CDR1 and CDR2: MDHEN, SYDVKM. Deletions cut 7 bases from V and 2 bases from J, with 11 bases between. The CDR3 has 13 residues. The CDR3 nucleotides are TGTGCCAGCATTGGGGCGGGACAAGAGACCCAGTACTTC. Encoded protein: CASIGAGQETQYF.

This chain uses TRBV19 with TRBJ2-7; TRBD2 is a possible D gene (5 bases). The CDR3 is 12 amino acids. Trimming pared 5 bases from V and 2 bases from J, leaving 7 bases between. Per germline, CDR1 LNHDA and CDR2 SQIVND (reference sequence). CDR3 in DNA: TGTGCCAGTAGTGAGGGAACCTACGAGCAGTACTTC. Translation: CASSEGTYEQYF.

The table lists this clone with a count of one. The gene calls are TRBV7-2 and TRBJ2-2; D is uncertain. The germline gives CDR1 SGHTA, CDR2 FQGNSA. With 5 bases removed from V and 5 bases from J, the gap between germline ends came to 12 bases. The CDR3 has 14 amino acids. The CDR3 is CASSRTRSTGELFF. Written as DNA, the CDR3 is TGTGCCAGCAGCCGTACTCGTTCAACCGGGGAGCTGTTTTTT.